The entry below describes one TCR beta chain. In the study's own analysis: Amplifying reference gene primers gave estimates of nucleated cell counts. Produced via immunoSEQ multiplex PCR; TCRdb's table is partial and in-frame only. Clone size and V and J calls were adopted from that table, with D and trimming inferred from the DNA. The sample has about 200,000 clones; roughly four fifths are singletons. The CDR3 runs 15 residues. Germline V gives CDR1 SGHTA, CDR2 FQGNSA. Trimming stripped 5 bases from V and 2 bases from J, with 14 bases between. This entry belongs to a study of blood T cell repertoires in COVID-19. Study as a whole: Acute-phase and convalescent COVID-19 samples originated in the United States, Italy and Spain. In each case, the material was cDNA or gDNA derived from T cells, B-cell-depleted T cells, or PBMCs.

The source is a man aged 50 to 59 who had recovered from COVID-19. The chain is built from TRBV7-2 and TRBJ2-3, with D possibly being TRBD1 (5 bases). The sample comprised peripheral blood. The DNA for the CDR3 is TGTGCCAGCAGCCCGTCCCGACAGAACACAGATACGCAGTATTTT. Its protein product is CASSPSRQNTDTQYF.